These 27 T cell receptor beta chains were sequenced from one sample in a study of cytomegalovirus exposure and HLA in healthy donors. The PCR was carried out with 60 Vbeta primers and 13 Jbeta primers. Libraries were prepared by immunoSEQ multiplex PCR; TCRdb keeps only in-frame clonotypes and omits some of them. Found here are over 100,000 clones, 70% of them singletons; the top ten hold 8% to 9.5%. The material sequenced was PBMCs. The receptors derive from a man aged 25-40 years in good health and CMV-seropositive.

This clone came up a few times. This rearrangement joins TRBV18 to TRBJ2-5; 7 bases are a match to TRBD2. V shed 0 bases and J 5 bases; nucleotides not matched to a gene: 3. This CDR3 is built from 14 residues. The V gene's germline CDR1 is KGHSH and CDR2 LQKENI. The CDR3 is CASSPPERDETQYF. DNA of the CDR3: TGTGCCAGCTCACCACCGGAGCGGGATGAGACCCAGTACTTC.

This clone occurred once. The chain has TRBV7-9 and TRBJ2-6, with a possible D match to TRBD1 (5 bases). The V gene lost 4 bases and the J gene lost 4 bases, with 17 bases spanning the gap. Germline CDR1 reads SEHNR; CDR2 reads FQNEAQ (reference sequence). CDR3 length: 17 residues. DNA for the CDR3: TGTGCCAGCAGCTCCCTTTTCCAGGGTTCCGGGGCCAACGTCCTGACTTTC. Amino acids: CASSSLFQGSGANVLTF. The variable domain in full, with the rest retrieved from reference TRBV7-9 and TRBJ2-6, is DTGVSQNPRHKITKRGQNVTFRCDPISEHNRLYWYRQTLGQGPEFLTYFQNEAQLEKSRLLSDRFSAERPKGSFSTLEIQRTEQGDSAMYLCASSSLFQGSGANVLTFGAGSRLTVL.

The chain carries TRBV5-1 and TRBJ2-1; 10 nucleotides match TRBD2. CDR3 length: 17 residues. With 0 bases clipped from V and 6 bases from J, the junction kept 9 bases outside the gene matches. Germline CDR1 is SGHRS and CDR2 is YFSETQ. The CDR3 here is CASSLVHLAGGVNEQFF. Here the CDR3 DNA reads TGCGCCAGCAGCTTGGTTCATTTAGCGGGAGGAGTCAATGAGCAGTTCTTC.

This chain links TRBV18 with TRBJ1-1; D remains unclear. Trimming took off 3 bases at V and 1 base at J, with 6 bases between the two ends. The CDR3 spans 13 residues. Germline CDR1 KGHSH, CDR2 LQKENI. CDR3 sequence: CASSPRQNTEAFF. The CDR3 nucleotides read TGTGCCAGCTCACCTCGACAGAACACTGAAGCTTTCTTT. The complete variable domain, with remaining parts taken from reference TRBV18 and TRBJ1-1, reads NAGVMQNPRHLVRRRGQEARLRCSPMKGHSHVYWYRQLPEEGLKFMVYLQKENIIDESGMPKERFSAEFPKEGPSILRIQQVVRGDSAAYFCASSPRQNTEAFFGQGTRLTVV.

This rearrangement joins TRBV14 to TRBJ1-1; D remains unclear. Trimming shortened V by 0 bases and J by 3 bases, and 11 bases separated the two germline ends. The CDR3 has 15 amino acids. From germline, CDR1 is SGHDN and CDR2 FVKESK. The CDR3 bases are TGTGCCAGCAGCCAAGATATCCCCCTTTACACTGAAGCTTTCTTT. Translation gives CASSQDIPLYTEAFF. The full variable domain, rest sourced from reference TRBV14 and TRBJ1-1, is EAGVTQFPSHSVIEKGQTVTLRCDPISGHDNLYWYRRVMGKEIKFLLHFVKESKQDESGMPNNRFLAERTGGTYSTLKVQPAELEDSGVYFCASSQDIPLYTEAFFGQGTRLTVV.

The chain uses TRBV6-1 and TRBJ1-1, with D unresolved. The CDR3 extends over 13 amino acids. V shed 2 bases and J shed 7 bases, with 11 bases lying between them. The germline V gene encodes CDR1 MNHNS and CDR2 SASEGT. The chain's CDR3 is CASSENRLFEAFF. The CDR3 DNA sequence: TGTGCCAGCAGTGAAAACCGACTCTTTGAAGCTTTCTTT.

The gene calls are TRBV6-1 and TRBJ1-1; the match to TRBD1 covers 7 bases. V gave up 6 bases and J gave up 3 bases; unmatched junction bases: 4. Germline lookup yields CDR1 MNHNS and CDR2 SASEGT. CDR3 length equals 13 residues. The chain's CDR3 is CASRQGLDTEAFF. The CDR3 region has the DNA TGTGCCAGCAGACAGGGGTTGGACACTGAAGCTTTCTTT.

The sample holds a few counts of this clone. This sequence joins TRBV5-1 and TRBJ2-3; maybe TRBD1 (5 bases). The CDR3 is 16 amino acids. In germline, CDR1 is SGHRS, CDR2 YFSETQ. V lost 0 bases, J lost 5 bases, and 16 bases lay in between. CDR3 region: CASSLEGPDPLDTQYF. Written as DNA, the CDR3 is TGCGCCAGCAGCTTGGAGGGGCCCGATCCCCTAGATACGCAGTATTTT.

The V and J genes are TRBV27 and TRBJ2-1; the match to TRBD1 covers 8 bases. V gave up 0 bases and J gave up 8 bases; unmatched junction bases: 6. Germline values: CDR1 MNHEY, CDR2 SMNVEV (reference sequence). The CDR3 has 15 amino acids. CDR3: CASSLSDRVGDEQFF. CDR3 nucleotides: TGTGCCAGCAGTTTATCGGACAGGGTGGGCGATGAGCAGTTCTTC.

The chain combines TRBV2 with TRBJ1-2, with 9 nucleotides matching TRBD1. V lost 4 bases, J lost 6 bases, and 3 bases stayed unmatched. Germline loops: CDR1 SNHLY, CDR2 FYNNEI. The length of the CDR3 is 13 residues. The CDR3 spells CASSVGQGHGYTF. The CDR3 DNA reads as TGTGCCAGCAGTGTTGGACAGGGGCATGGCTACACCTTC.

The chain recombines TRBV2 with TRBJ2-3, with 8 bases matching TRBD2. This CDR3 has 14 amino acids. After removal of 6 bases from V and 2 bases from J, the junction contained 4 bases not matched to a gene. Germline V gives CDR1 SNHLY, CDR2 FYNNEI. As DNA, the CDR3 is TGTGCCAGCAGGCAGCGGGGGATCACAGATACGCAGTATTTT. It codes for CASRQRGITDTQYF.

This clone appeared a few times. The CDR3, as DNA: TGTGCCAGCAGTCGGGGGAATTCACCCCTCCACTTT. Translating it yields CASSRGNSPLHF. This chain joins TRBV6-5 and TRBJ1-6, with D tentatively TRBD1 (5 bases). The CDR3 loop spans 12 amino acids. The germline CDR1 and CDR2 sequences are MNHEY and SVGAGI. Deletions cut 5 bases from V and 7 bases from J, with 6 bases between.

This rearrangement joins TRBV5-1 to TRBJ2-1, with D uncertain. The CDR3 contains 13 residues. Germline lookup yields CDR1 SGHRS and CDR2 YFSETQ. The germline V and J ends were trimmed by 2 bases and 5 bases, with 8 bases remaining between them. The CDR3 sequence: CASSFHLDNEQFF. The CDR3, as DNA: TGCGCCAGCAGCTTCCATCTAGACAATGAGCAGTTCTTC.

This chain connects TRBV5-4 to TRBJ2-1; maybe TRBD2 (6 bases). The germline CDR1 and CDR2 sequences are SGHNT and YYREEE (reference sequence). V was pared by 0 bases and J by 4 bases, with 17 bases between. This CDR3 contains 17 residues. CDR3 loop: CASSLAGDGRRYNEQFF. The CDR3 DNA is TGTGCCAGCAGCTTGGCGGGGGACGGGAGAAGATACAATGAGCAGTTCTTC.

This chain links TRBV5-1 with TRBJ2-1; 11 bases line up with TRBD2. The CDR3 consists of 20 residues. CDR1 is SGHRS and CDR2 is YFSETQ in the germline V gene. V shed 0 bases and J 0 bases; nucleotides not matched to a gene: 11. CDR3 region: CASSLARGLAGTSSYNEQFF. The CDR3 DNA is TGCGCCAGCAGCTTGGCTCGAGGACTAGCGGGCACCAGCTCCTACAATGAGCAGTTCTTC.

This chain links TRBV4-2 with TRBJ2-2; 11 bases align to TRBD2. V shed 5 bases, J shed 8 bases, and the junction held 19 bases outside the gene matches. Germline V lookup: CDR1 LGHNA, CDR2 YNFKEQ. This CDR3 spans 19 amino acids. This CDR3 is CASSSRSGPLAGGPGELFF. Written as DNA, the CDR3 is TGTGCCAGCAGCTCCCGATCAGGACCCTTAGCGGGGGGGCCTGGGGAGCTGTTTTTT.

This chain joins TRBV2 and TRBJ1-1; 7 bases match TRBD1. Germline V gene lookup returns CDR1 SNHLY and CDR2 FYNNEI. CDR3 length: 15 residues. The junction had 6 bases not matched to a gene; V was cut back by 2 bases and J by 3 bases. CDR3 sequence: CASSELQGVHTEAFF. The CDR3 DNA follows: TGTGCCAGCAGTGAATTGCAGGGGGTACACACTGAAGCTTTCTTT.

The CDR3, as DNA: TGTGCCAGCAGATTACCAGGGGATGCCCCCTACAATGAGCAGTTCTTC. This translates into CASRLPGDAPYNEQFF. This chain connects TRBV28 to TRBJ2-1, with D maybe TRBD1 (6 bases). The V end was cut by 6 bases, the J end by 2 bases, with 17 bases between. CDR1 MDHEN and CDR2 SYDVKM come from the germline V gene. CDR3 length equals 16 residues.

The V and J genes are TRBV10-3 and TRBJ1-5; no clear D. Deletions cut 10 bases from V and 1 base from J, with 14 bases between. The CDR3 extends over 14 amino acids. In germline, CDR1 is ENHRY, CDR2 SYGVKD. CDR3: CATDFDGSNQPQHF. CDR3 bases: TGTGCCACCGACTTTGATGGAAGCAATCAGCCCCAGCATTTT.

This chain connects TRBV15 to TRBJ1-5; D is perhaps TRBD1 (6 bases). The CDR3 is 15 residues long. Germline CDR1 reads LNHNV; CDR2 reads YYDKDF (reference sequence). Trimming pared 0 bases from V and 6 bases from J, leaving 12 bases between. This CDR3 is CATSRDRGEGQPQHF. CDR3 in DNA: TGTGCCACCAGCAGAGATAGGGGGGAGGGTCAGCCCCAGCATTTT.

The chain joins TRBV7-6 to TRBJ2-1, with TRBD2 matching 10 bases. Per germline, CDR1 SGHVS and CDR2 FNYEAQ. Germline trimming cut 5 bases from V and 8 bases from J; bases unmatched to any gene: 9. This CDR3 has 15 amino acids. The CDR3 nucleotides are TGTGCCAGCAGCCTTAGCAGCGGGGGGGGAGATGAGCAGTTCTTC. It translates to CASSLSSGGGDEQFF.

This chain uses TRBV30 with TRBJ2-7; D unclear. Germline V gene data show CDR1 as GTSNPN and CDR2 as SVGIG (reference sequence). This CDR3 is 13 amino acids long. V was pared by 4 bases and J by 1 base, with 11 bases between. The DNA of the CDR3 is TGTGCCTGGAACGAACTGAAGTCCTACGAGCAGTACTTC. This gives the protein CAWNELKSYEQYF.

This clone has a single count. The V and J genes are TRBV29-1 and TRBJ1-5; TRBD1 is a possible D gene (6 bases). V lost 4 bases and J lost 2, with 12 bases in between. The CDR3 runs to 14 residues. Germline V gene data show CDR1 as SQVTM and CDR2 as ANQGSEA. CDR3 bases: TGCAGCGTTGTCGCAGGGGCGGGCAATCAGCCCCAGCATTTT. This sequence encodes CSVVAGAGNQPQHF.

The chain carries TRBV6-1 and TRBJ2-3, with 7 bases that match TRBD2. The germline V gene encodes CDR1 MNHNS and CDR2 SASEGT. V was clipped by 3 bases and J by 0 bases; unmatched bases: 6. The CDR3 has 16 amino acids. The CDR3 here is CASSDLAVPSTDTQYF. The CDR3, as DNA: TGTGCCAGCAGTGACCTAGCGGTCCCTAGCACAGATACGCAGTATTTT.

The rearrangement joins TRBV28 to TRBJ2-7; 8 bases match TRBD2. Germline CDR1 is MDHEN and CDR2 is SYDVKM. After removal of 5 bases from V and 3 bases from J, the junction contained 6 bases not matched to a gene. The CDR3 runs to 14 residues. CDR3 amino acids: CASSRGGAYYEQYV. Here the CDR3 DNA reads TGTGCCAGCAGTCGGGGGGGGGCCTACTACGAGCAGTACGTC.

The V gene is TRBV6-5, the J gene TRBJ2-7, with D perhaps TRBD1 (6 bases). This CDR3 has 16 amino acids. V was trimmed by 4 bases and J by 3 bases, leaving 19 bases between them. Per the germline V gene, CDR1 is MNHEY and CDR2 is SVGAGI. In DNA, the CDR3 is TGTGCCAGCAGTTCCAGCGGTGGGGGACACCTCTACGAGCAGTACTTC. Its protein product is CASSSSGGGHLYEQYF.

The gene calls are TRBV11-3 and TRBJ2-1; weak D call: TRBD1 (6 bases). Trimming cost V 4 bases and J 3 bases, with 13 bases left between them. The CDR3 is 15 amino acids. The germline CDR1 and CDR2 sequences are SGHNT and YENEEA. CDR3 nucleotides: TGTGCCAGCAGCTCGTTAGGGGGAAACTACAATGAGCAGTTCTTC. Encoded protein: CASSSLGGNYNEQFF.